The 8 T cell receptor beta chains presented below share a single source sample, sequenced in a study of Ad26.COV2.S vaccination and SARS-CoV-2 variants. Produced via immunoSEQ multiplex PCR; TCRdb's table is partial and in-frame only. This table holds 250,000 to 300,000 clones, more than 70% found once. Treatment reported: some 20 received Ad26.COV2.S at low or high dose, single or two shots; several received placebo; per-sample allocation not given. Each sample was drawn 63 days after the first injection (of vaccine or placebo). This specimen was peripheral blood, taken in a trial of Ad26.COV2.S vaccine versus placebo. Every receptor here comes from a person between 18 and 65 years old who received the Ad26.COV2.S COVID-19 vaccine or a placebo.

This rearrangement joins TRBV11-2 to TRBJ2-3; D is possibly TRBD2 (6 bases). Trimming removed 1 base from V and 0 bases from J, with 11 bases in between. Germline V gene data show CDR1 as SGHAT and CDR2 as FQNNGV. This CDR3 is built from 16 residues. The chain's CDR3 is CASSLVAGISTDTQYF. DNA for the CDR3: TGTGCCAGCAGCTTAGTGGCGGGGATAAGCACAGATACGCAGTATTTT.

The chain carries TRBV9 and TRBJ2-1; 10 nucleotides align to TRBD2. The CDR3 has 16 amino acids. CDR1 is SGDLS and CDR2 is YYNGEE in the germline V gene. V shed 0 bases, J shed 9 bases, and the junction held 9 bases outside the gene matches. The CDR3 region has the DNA TGTGCCAGCAGCGTAGCCCCTAGCGGGGGTCGGATTGAGCAGTTCTTC. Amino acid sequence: CASSVAPSGGRIEQFF.

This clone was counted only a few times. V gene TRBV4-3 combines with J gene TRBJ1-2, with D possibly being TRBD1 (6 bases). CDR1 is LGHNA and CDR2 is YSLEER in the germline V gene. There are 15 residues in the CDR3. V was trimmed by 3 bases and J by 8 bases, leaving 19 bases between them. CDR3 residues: CASSHWTEPSGGYTF. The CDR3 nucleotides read TGCGCCAGCAGCCACTGGACAGAACCCTCGGGGGGCTACACCTTC.

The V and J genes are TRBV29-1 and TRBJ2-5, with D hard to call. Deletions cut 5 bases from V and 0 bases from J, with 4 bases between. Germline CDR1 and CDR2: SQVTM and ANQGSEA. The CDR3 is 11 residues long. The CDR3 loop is CSVSHQETQYF. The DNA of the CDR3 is TGCAGCGTTTCTCACCAAGAGACCCAGTACTTC. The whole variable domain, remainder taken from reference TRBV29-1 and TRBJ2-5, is SAVISQKPSRDICQRGTSLTIQCQVDSQVTMMFWYRQQPGQSLTLIATANQGSEATYESGFVIDKFPISRPNLTFSTLTVSNMSPEDSSIYLCSVSHQETQYFGPGTRLLVL.

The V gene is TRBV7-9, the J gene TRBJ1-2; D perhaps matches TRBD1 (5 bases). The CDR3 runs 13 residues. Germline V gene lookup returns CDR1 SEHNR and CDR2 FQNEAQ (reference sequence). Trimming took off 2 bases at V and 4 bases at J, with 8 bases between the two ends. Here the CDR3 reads CASSLQGTYGYTF. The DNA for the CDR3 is TGTGCCAGCAGCTTACAGGGTACCTATGGCTACACCTTC.

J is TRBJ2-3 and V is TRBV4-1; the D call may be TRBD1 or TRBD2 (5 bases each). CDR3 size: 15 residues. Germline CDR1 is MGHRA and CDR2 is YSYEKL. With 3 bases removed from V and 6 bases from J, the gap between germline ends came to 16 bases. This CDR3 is CASSHRDGQSDTQYF. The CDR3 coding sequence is TGCGCCAGCAGCCACCGGGACGGTCAGAGTGATACGCAGTATTTT.

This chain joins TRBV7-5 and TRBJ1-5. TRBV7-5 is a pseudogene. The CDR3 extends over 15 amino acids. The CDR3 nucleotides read TGTGTGAGAACTCGGGCGGACCATAGCAATCAGCCCCAGCATTTT. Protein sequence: CVRTRADHSNQPQHF.

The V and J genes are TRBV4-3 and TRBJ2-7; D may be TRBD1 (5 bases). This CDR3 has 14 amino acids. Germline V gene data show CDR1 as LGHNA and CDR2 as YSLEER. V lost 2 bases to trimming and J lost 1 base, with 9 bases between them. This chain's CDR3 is CASSQQGFSYEQYF. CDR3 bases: TGCGCCAGCAGCCAACAGGGCTTTTCCTACGAGCAGTACTTC.